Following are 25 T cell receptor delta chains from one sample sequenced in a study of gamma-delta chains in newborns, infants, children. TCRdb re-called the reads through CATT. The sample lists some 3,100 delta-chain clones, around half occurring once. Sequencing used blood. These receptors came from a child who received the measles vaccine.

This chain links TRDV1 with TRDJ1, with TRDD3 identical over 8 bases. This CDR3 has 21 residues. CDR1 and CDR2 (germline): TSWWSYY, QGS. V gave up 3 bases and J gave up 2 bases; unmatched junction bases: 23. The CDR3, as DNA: TGTGCTCTTGGGGACGGGCCTTCCCTTGTACTGGGGGTAGCTTGGACCGATAAACTCATCTTT. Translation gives CALGDGPSLVLGVAWTDKLIF.

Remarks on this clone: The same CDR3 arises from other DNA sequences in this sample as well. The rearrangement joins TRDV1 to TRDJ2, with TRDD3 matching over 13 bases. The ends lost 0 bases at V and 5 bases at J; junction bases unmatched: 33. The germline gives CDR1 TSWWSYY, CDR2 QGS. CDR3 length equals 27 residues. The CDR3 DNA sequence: TGTGCTCTTGGGGAACTTTTCCGTCCTAAGATACTGGGGGATACGCGAATCACGCGGGGTTTAACAGCACAACTCTTCTTT. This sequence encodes CALGELFRPKILGDTRITRGLTAQLFF.

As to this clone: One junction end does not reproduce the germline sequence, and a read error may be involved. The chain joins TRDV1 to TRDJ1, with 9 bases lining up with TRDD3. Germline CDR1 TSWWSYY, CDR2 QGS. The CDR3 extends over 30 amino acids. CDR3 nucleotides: TGTGCTCTTAGGGAAATTCTCGGTGGAGAATTTGCCACCCTATACTGGGGGACCTTATCTCAACTCCGGTACACCGATAAACTCATCTTT. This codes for CALREILGGEFATLYWGTLSQLRYTDKLIF.

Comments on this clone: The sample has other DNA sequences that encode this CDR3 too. CDR3 in DNA: TGTGCTCTTGGGGAAGGTCTAGGTGCCTTCCTACGTCCTGGGGGATACGGGCACAATCAGTACACCGATAAACTCATCTTT. It specifies CALGEGLGAFLRPGGYGHNQYTDKLIF. This chain uses TRDV1 with TRDJ1; 12 bases fit TRDD3. V lost 2 bases to trimming and J lost 0 bases; unmatched junction nucleotides: 34. Germline V gives CDR1 TSWWSYY, CDR2 QGS. The CDR3 is made up of 27 amino acids.

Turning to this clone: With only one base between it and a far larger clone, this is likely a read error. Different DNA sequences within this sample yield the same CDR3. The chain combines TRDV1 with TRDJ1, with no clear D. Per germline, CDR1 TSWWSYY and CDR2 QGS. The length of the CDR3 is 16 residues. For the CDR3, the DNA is TGTGCCCTTGAAAAGCTCGAACCCCCGTACACCGATAAACTCATCTTT. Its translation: CALEKLEPPYTDKLIF.

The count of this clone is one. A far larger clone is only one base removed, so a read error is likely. As DNA, the CDR3 is TGTGCTCTTGGGAAATCAGCGTCCTACACTGGGGATGCCGATAAACTCATCTTT. It encodes CALGKSASYTGDADKLIF. This chain connects TRDV1 to TRDJ1; a weak D match, TRDD3 (7 bases). There are 18 residues in the CDR3. V was cut by 5 bases and J by 3 bases, with 25 bases left in between. CDR1 is TSWWSYY and CDR2 is QGS in the germline V gene.

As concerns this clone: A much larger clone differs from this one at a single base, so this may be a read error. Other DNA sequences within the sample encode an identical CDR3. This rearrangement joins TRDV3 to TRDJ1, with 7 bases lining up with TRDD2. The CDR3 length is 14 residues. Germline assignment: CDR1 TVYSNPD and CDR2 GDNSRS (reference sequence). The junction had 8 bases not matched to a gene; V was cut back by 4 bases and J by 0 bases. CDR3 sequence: CASAFLLYTDKLIF. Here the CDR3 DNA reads TGTGCCTCGGCCTTCCTCTTGTACACCGATAAACTCATCTTT.

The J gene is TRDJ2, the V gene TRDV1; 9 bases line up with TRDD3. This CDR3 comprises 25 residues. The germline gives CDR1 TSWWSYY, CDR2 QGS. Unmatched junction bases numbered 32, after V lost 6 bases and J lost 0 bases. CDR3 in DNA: TGTGCTCTTGGCCTTCTAGGGATAGGCGCTGGGGGATCCCACCGTAACCCCGCTTTGACAGCACAACTCTTCTTT. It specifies CALGLLGIGAGGSHRNPALTAQLFF.

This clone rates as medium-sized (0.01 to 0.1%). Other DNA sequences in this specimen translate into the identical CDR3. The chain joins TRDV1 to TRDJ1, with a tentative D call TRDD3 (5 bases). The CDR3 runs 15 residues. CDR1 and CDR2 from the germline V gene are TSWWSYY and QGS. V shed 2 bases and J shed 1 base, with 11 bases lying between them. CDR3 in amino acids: CALGEGVLGTDKLIF. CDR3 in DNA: TGTGCTCTTGGGGAAGGGGTCCTGGGCACCGATAAACTCATCTTT.

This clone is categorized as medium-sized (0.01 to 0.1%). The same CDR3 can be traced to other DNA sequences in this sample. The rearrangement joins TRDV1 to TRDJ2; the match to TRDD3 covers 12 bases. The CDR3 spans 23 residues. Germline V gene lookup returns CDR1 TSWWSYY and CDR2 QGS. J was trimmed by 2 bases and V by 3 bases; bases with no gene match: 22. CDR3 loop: CALGELQPFPPVLGDTLTAQLFF. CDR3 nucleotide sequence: TGTGCTCTTGGGGAGCTACAACCCTTCCCCCCAGTACTGGGGGATACCTTGACAGCACAACTCTTCTTT.

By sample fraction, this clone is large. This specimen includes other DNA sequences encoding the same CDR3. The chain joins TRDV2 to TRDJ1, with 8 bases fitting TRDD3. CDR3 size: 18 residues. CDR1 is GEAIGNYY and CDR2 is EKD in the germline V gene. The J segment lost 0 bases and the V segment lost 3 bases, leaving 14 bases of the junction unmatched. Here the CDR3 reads CACDSVLGVCWYTDKLIF. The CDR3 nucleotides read TGTGCCTGTGACTCAGTACTGGGGGTTTGCTGGTACACCGATAAACTCATCTTT.

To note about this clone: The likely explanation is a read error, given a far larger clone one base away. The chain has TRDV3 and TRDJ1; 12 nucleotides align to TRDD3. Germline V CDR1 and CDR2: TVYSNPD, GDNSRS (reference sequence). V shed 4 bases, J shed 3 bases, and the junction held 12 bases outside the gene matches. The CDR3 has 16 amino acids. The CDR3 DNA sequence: TGTGCCTCTGTGTACTGGGGGATACCGTACGCCGATAAACTCATCTTT. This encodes CASVYWGIPYADKLIF. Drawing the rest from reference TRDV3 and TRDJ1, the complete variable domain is CDKVTQSSPDQTVASGSEVVLLCTYDTVYSNPDLFWYRIRPDYSFQFVFYGDNSRSEGADFTQGRFSVKHILTQKAFHLVISPVRTEDSATYYCASVYWGIPYADKLIFGKGTRVTVEP.

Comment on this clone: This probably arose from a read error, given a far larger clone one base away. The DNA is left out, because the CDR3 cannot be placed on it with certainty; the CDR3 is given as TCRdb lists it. The chain's CDR3 is CSVLLCCKPPSFLQNYYTDKLIF. V and J are TRAV29/DV5 and TRDJ1; the tabulated D call, TRDD2, remains unverified against the DNA. From germline, CDR1 is NSMFDY and CDR2 ISSIKDK. The CDR3 length equals 23 residues, ends included.

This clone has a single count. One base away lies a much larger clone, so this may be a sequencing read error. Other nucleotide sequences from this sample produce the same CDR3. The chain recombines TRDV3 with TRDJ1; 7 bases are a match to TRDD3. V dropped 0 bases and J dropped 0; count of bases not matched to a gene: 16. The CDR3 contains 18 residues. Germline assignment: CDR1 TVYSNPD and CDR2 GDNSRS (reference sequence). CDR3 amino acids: CAFSPTSTGGLYTDKLIF. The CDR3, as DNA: TGTGCCTTTAGCCCTACCTCTACGGGGGGATTGTACACCGATAAACTCATCTTT.

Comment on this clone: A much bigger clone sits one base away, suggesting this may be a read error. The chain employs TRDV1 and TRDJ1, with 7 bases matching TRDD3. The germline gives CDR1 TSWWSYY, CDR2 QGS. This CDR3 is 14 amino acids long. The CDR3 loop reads CALRGDLTTDKPIF. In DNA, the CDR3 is TGTGCTCTTAGGGGGGATCTAACTACCGATAAACCCATCTTT.

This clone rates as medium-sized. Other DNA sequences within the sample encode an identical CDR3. This CDR3 is CACDILGDSSWDTRQMFF. CDR3 DNA sequence: TGTGCCTGTGACATACTGGGGGATAGCTCCTGGGACACCCGACAGATGTTTTTC. The V and J genes are TRDV2 and TRDJ3; 11 bases agree with TRDD3. Trimming cost V 2 bases and J 0 bases; bases outside gene matches: 2. The length of the CDR3 is 18 residues. Germline V gene data show CDR1 as GEAIGNYY and CDR2 as EKD.

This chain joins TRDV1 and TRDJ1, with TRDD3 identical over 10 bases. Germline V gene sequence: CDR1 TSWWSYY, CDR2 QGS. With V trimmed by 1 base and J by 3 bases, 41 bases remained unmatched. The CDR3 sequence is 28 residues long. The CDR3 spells CALGEPAWGPPELPKRRTGGLYADKLIF. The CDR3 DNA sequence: TGTGCTCTTGGGGAACCAGCCTGGGGACCCCCCGAGCTTCCTAAGAGGCGTACTGGGGGATTGTACGCCGATAAACTCATCTTT.

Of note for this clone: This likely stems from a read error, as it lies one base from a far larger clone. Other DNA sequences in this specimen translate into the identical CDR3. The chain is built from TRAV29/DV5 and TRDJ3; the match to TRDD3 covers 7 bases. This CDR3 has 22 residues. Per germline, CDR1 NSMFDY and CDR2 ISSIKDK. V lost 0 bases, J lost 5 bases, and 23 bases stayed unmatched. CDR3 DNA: TGTGCAGCAAGCGCGCGGGTATCTGGGGGGTACGCTACAGTCCGGGACACCCGACAGATGTTTTTC. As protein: CAASARVSGGYATVRDTRQMFF.

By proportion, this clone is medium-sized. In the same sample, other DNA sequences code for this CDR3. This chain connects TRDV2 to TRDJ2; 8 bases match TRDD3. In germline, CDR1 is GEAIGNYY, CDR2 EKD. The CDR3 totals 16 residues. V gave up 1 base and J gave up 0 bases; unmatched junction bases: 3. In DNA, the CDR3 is TGTGCCTGTGACACAGGGGGGATAACTTTGACAGCACAACTCTTCTTT. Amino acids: CACDTGGITLTAQLFF.

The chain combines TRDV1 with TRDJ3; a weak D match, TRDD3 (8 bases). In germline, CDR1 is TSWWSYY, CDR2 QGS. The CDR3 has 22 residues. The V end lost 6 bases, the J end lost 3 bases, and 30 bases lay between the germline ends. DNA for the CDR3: TGTGCTCTTGGTCACCTTCCTCCCTGGTGGGGGATTGCATGCTGGGACACCCGACAGATGTTTTTC. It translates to CALGHLPPWWGIACWDTRQMFF.

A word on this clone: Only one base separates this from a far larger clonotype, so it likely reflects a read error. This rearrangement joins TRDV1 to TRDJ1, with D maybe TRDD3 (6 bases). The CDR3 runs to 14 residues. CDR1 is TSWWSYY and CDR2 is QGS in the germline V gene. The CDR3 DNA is TGTGCTCTTGGGGAAAAGGGGATTCTCGATAAACCCATCTTT. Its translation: CALGEKGILDKPIF.

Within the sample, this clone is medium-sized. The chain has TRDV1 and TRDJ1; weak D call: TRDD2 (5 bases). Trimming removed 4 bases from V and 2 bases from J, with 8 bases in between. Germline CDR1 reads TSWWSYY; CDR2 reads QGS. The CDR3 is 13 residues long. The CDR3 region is CALGAFSTDKLIF. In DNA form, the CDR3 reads TGTGCTCTTGGGGCCTTCTCTACCGATAAACTCATCTTT.

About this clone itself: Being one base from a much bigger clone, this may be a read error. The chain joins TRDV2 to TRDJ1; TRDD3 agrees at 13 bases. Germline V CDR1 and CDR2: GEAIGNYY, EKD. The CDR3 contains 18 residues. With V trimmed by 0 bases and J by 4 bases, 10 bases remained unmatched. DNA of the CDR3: TGTGCCTGTGACACCGTGGTACTGGGGGATACGTATATCGATAAACTCATCTTT. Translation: CACDTVVLGDTYIDKLIF.

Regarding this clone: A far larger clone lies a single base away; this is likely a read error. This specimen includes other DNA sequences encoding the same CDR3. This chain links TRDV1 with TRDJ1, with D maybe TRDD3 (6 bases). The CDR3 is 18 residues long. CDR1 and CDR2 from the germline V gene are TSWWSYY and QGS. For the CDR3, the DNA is TGTGCTCTAGGGGAACGCCTTTTCTACTGGGATTGGGCCGATAAACTCATCTTT. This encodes CALGERLFYWDWADKLIF.

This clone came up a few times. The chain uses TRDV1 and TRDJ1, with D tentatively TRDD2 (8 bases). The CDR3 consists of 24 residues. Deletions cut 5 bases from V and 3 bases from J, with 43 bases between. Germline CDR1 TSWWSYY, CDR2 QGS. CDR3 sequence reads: CALGSCFLPTFLTGAPWGADKLIF. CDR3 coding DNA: TGTGCTCTTGGGTCATGCTTCCTACCTACCTTTTTGACTGGGGCTCCCTGGGGGGCCGATAAACTCATCTTT.